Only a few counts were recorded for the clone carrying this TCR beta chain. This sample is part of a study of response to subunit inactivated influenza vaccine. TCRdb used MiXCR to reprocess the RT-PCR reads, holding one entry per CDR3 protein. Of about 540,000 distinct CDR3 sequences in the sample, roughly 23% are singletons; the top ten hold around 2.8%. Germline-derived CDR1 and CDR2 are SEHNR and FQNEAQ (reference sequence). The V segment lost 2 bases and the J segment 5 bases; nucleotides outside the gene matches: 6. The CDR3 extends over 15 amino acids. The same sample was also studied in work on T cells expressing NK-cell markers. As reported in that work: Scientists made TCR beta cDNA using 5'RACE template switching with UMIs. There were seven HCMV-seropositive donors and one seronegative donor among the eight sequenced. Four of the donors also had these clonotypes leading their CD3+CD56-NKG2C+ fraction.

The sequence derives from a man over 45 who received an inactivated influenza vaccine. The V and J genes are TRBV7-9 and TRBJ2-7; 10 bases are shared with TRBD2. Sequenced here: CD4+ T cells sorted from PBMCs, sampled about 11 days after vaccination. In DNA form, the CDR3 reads TGTGCCAGCAGCTTAAAAGCGGGAGGGCCTGACGAGCAGTACTTC. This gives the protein CASSLKAGGPDEQYF.